Included here is one T cell receptor beta chain sequence, with context. What it binds is not known. Trimming removed 0 bases from V and 3 bases from J, with 12 bases in between. This CDR3 region has 15 residues. CDR1 and CDR2 (germline): MGHRA, YSYEKL. With a J-beta primer mix and a sample-barcoded 5' primer, a second PCR ran 7 to 11 cycles. Tagging of each cDNA molecule was performed by a template-switch adaptor with 12 random nucleotides. TCRdb re-analysed the 5' RACE reads in MiXCR, keeping a single row per CDR3 protein. The top ten hold about 2.1% of the sample, which has about 1.8 million distinct CDR3 sequences, 49% seen once. The record originates from a study of blood T cells in healthy people across ages. Study-wide results and caveats: The donors' CMV status was not determined, possibly confounding changes in expanded clonotypes.

Sequenced material: blood. The source is a woman aged 40 to 50 in good health. The V gene is TRBV4-1, the J gene TRBJ2-7, with D perhaps matching TRBD2 (6 bases). The CDR3 loop is CASSQDKGLSYEQYF. The DNA for the CDR3 is TGCGCCAGCAGCCAAGATAAGGGACTGAGCTACGAGCAGTACTTC.